The 26 T cell receptor beta chains in this list originate from one sample, sequenced in a study of T cell responses to AZD1222 COVID-19 vaccine. The assay was immunoSEQ multiplex PCR, and TCRdb's table has in-frame clones only and misses some. This table holds 100,000 to 150,000 clones, about 88% found once. Here the sequenced sample was peripheral blood, taken on day 0 of AZD1222 vaccination. Receptors were obtained from an adult in good health.

The CDR3 DNA reads as TGTGCAGTATGGGGGGACAATGAGCAGTTCTTC. Its translation: CAVWGDNEQFF. The rearrangement uses TRBV2 and TRBJ2-1, with D possibly being TRBD2 (6 bases). The germline CDR1 and CDR2 sequences are SNHLY and FYNNEI. The CDR3 runs 11 residues.

The rearrangement uses TRBV5-1 and TRBJ2-7, with no clear D. From germline, CDR1 is SGHRS and CDR2 YFSETQ. The ends were cut back, 3 bases at V and 2 bases at J, with 12 bases in the middle. The CDR3 covers 14 residues. The CDR3 coding sequence is TGCGCCAGCAGCTCGGCCGCAGGTGCCTACGAGCAGTACTTC. Translating gives CASSSAAGAYEQYF.

This clone was detected once. V and J are TRBV24-1 and TRBJ1-5, with 8 bases matching TRBD1. Germline assignment: CDR1 KGHDR and CDR2 SFDVKD. The CDR3 is made up of 16 amino acids. J lost 6 bases, V lost 3 bases, and 9 bases had no gene match. The CDR3 sequence is CATSDPTGAVGQPQHF. Here the CDR3 DNA reads TGTGCCACCAGTGATCCGACAGGGGCTGTGGGTCAGCCCCAGCATTTT.

The chain uses TRBV4-3 and TRBJ1-5; D is uncertain. This CDR3 is built from 13 residues. Germline loops: CDR1 LGHNA, CDR2 YSLEER. Trimming pared 0 bases from V and 5 bases from J, leaving 5 bases between. The CDR3 region is CASSQDRDQPQHF. DNA of the CDR3: TGCGCCAGCAGCCAAGATCGGGATCAGCCCCAGCATTTT.

This clone has just one count. The chain uses TRBV10-2 and TRBJ2-3, with TRBD2 identical over 10 bases. This CDR3 has 13 residues. Per the germline V gene, CDR1 is WSHSY and CDR2 is SAAADI. With 8 bases clipped from V and 5 bases from J, the junction kept 4 bases outside the gene matches. Here the CDR3 reads CASQRGGEDTQYF. The CDR3 nucleotides are TGCGCCAGCCAGCGGGGGGGCGAAGATACGCAGTATTTT.

This sequence joins TRBV29-1 and TRBJ1-3; no clear D. The CDR3 sequence is 14 residues long. Trimming took off 7 bases at V and 0 bases at J, with 13 bases between the two ends. Germline CDR1 reads SQVTM; CDR2 reads ANQGSEA. The CDR3 coding sequence is TGCAGCGCCCTTTTCGGGGACTCTGGAAACACCATATATTTT. Protein product: CSALFGDSGNTIYF.

V gene TRBV6-2 or TRBV6-3 combines with J gene TRBJ1-5; 9 positions agree with TRBD1. With V trimmed by 0 bases and J by 6 bases, 9 bases remained unmatched. Germline V lookup: CDR1 MNHEY, CDR2 SVGEGT. CDR3 size: 17 residues. CDR3 sequence: CASSYSFGTGKGQPQHF. DNA of the CDR3: TGTGCCAGCAGTTACTCCTTCGGGACAGGGAAGGGTCAGCCCCAGCATTTT.

The V and J genes are TRBV9 and TRBJ1-1, with 11 bases lining up with TRBD1. CDR1 and CDR2 from the germline V gene are SGDLS and YYNGEE. This CDR3 is built from 14 residues. After removal of 4 bases from V and 4 bases from J, the junction contained 3 bases not matched to a gene. The CDR3 nucleotides read TGTGCCAGCAGCTCGGGACAGGGGGTCACTGAAGCTTTCTTT. Residues: CASSSGQGVTEAFF.

The CDR3 protein is CASSTGRGLPYEQYF. DNA for the CDR3: TGTGCCAGTAGTACGGGTAGGGGACTACCCTACGAGCAGTACTTC. The V call is TRBV19, the J call TRBJ2-7, with 7 bases matching TRBD2. This CDR3 contains 15 residues. V trimming: 4 bases; J trimming: 2 bases; junction bases outside the gene matches: 8. Looked up from germline, CDR1 is LNHDA and CDR2 is SQIVND (reference sequence).

The CDR3 loop is CASRSGTRAFF. The CDR3 bases are TGTGCCAGCAGAAGCGGGACGAGAGCTTTCTTT. The chain uses TRBV27 and TRBJ1-1, with D perhaps matching TRBD1 (5 bases). V lost 6 bases, J lost 10 bases, and 12 bases lay in between. CDR3 length equals 11 residues. Per germline, CDR1 MNHEY and CDR2 SMNVEV (reference sequence).

The chain employs TRBV5-1 and TRBJ2-1; tentatively, D is TRBD2 (5 bases). Germline CDR1 reads SGHRS; CDR2 reads YFSETQ. V was clipped by 6 bases and J by 3 bases, with 10 bases between them. This CDR3 is built from 13 residues. The DNA for the CDR3 is TGCGCCAGCAACGGGGTCGGCTACAATGAGCAGTTCTTC. Its protein is CASNGVGYNEQFF.

This clone has just one count. The V gene is TRBV12-3 or TRBV12-4, the J gene TRBJ1-1; D gene unclear. This CDR3 has 12 amino acids. Deletions cut 5 bases from V and 4 bases from J, with 8 bases between. CDR3 region: CASSPGATEAFF. Written as DNA, the CDR3 is TGTGCCAGCAGTCCCGGCGCCACTGAAGCTTTCTTT.

The chain carries TRBV21-1 and TRBJ1-5. TRBV21-1 is noted as a pseudogene. The CDR3 runs 13 residues. The chain's CDR3 is CASSKAGVQPQHF. For the CDR3, the DNA is TGTGCCAGCAGCAAAGCTGGGGTTCAGCCCCAGCATTTT.

V is TRBV5-1 and J is TRBJ2-2; D is ambiguous. Trimming stripped 4 bases from V and 6 bases from J, with 16 bases between. From germline, CDR1 is SGHRS and CDR2 YFSETQ. This CDR3 is built from 15 residues. This CDR3 is CASSPRVAQPGELFF. CDR3 nucleotide sequence: TGCGCCAGCAGCCCCCGGGTGGCCCAACCCGGGGAGCTGTTTTTT.

The chain links TRBV5-1 to TRBJ2-1; weak D call: TRBD1 (5 bases). The V gene's germline CDR1 is SGHRS and CDR2 YFSETQ. The V end lost 4 bases, the J end lost 0 bases, and 8 bases lay between the germline ends. This CDR3 is 14 amino acids long. This CDR3 reads CASSQGFSYNEQFF. In DNA, the CDR3 is TGCGCCAGCAGCCAGGGCTTCTCCTACAATGAGCAGTTCTTC.

The chain carries TRBV5-6 and TRBJ2-6; D ambiguous. Deletions cut 0 bases from V and 6 bases from J, with 7 bases between. CDR3 length: 14 amino acids. Germline CDR1 is SGHDT and CDR2 is YYEEEE. The CDR3 nucleotides are TGTGCCAGCAGCTTGGCCCTTGTGGCCAACGTCCTGACTTTC. Amino acids: CASSLALVANVLTF.

This chain links TRBV10-3 with TRBJ1-2; no firm D call. The length of the CDR3 is 13 residues. Germline V gene lookup returns CDR1 ENHRY and CDR2 SYGVKD. V was trimmed by 4 bases and J by 2 bases, leaving 8 bases between them. The CDR3 region has the DNA TGTGCCATCAGTGGCGCGATCAACTATGGCTACACCTTC. Amino acids: CAISGAINYGYTF.

The chain has TRBV24-1 and TRBJ2-3; 7 positions match TRBD1. V dropped 4 bases and J dropped 10; count of bases not matched to a gene: 4. The germline V gene has CDR1 KGHDR and CDR2 SFDVKD. CDR3 length: 12 amino acids. CDR3 in amino acids: CATSDDRVAQYF. As DNA, the CDR3 is TGTGCCACCAGTGACGACAGGGTGGCGCAGTATTTT.

The chain joins TRBV7-8 to TRBJ1-5, with 7 nucleotides matching TRBD1. V shed 5 bases and J 5 bases; nucleotides not matched to a gene: 3. The germline gives CDR1 SGHVS, CDR2 FQNEAQ. The length of the CDR3 is 13 residues. Written as DNA, the CDR3 is TGTGCCAGCAGCCAAGGGGGCGATCAGCCCCAGCATTTT. Amino acid sequence: CASSQGGDQPQHF.

The genes are TRBV29-1 and TRBJ1-6; 10 positions agree with TRBD1. With V trimmed by 5 bases and J by 7 bases, 2 bases remained unmatched. The CDR3 runs to 13 residues. CDR1 SQVTM and CDR2 ANQGSEA come from the germline V gene. The CDR3 spells CSVRGQGNSPLHF. The CDR3, as DNA: TGCAGCGTTAGGGGACAGGGGAATTCACCCCTCCACTTT.

This clone was found once. The chain couples TRBV27 to TRBJ2-2, with TRBD2 identical over 15 bases. CDR1 and CDR2 (germline): MNHEY, SMNVEV (reference sequence). V dropped 5 bases and J dropped 7; count of bases not matched to a gene: 5. This CDR3 is 16 amino acids long. This CDR3 is CASSDGLAGGYGELFF. CDR3 bases: TGTGCCAGCAGTGATGGACTAGCGGGAGGGTACGGGGAGCTGTTTTTT.

The chain recombines TRBV25-1 with TRBJ2-7; D may be TRBD2 (6 bases). Per the germline V gene, CDR1 is MGHDK and CDR2 is SYGVNS. V was cut by 8 bases and J by 4 bases, with 9 bases left in between. The CDR3 runs to 11 residues. In DNA form, the CDR3 reads TGTGCCAGCCATGGGGGGTACGAGCAGTACTTC. It translates to CASHGGYEQYF.

The V and J genes are TRBV15 and TRBJ1-4, with D possibly being TRBD1 (6 bases). Per the germline V gene, CDR1 is LNHNV and CDR2 is YYDKDF (reference sequence). The CDR3 sequence is 15 residues long. Trimming removed 3 bases at V and 8 bases at J, with 16 bases between. CDR3: CATSRATGNAEKLFF. The DNA of the CDR3 is TGTGCCACCAGCAGGGCCACAGGGAATGCCGAAAAACTGTTTTTT.

This clone was seen a handful of times. The chain has TRBV4-3 and TRBJ1-1; tentatively, D is TRBD1 (6 bases). V was cut by 2 bases and J by 1 base, with 11 bases left in between. The CDR3 covers 15 residues. CDR1 LGHNA and CDR2 YSLEER come from the germline V gene. DNA of the CDR3: TGCGCCAGCAGCCAATACAGGGCAGCGAACACTGAAGCTTTCTTT. Protein sequence: CASSQYRAANTEAFF.

The chain joins TRBV7-6 to TRBJ2-1; 10 bases line up with TRBD2. CDR3 length: 15 residues. V was clipped by 3 bases and J by 5 bases; unmatched bases: 4. The V gene's germline CDR1 is SGHVS and CDR2 FNYEAQ. The CDR3 DNA reads TGTGCCAGCAGCTTCTTAACTAGCGGGAACAATGAGCAGTTCTTC. Encoded protein: CASSFLTSGNNEQFF.

This clone has a single count. V usage is TRBV19 and J usage is TRBJ1-2; D gene ambiguous. This CDR3 region has 13 residues. Trimming left V 6 bases short and J 7 bases short, with 15 bases between. Germline CDR1 and CDR2: LNHDA and SQIVND (reference sequence). As DNA, the CDR3 is TGTGCCAGTAGAGTCGGGAGCCCGCTTGGCTACACCTTC. It specifies CASRVGSPLGYTF.